These 17 T cell receptor beta chains came from one sample sequenced in a study of blood T cell repertoires in COVID-19. Some clones are missing from TCRdb's copy, which holds only in-frame ones; the method was immunoSEQ multiplex PCR. This repertoire shows approximately 170,000 clones, roughly 81% found once; its top ten account for under 3.5%. Input material: peripheral blood. All receptors derive from a woman aged 80 or older with COVID-19, enrolled during active disease.

The J gene is TRBJ1-1, the V gene TRBV11-2; TRBD1 aligns across 10 bases. Losses at the gene ends were 3 bases for V and 1 base for J; bases not matched to a gene: 5. Germline CDR1 is SGHAT and CDR2 is FQNNGV. CDR3 length equals 16 residues. Here the CDR3 DNA reads TGTGCCAGCAGCTTTGGACAGGGGGTGCCGAACACTGAAGCTTTCTTT. Protein sequence: CASSFGQGVPNTEAFF. The whole variable domain, filled in from reference TRBV11-2 and TRBJ1-1, reads EAGVAQSPRYKIIEKRQSVAFWCNPISGHATLYWYQQILGQGPKLLIQFQNNGVVDDSQLPKDRFSAERLKGVDSTLKIQPAKLEDSAVYLCASSFGQGVPNTEAFFGQGTRLTVV.

The J gene is TRBJ1-1, the V gene TRBV5-6; the D is unclear. V was trimmed by 4 bases and J by 0 bases, leaving 7 bases between them. CDR1 and CDR2 from the germline V gene are SGHDT and YYEEEE. This CDR3 spans 13 amino acids. The CDR3 nucleotides read TGTGCCAGCAGCGAGATATTGAACACTGAAGCTTTCTTT. Its translation: CASSEILNTEAFF.

V and J are TRBV28 and TRBJ1-5, with 9 bases identical to TRBD1. V dropped 3 bases and J dropped 6; count of bases not matched to a gene: 6. The CDR3 is 15 residues long. The germline V gene encodes CDR1 MDHEN and CDR2 SYDVKM. This chain's CDR3 is CASSLPGQGSQPQHF. The CDR3 DNA follows: TGTGCCAGCAGTTTGCCCGGACAGGGGAGTCAGCCCCAGCATTTT.

This clone has more than one count but fewer than ten. The chain combines TRBV5-6 with TRBJ1-2, with TRBD1 identical over 8 bases. Trimming removed 3 bases from V and 0 bases from J; junction bases left unmatched: 10. In germline, CDR1 is SGHDT, CDR2 YYEEEE. There are 17 residues in the CDR3. This CDR3 reads CASSSYRGSTSNYGYTF. Written as DNA, the CDR3 is TGTGCCAGCAGCTCTTACAGGGGGTCGACCTCTAACTATGGCTACACCTTC.

The V gene is TRBV27, the J gene TRBJ2-7; TRBD1 matches 9 bases. The CDR3 totals 17 residues. J was trimmed by 6 bases and V by 5 bases; bases with no gene match: 17. The germline V gene has CDR1 MNHEY and CDR2 SMNVEV (reference sequence). CDR3 in DNA: TGTGCCAGCAGTCTAGGACAGGGGAGGTTTTTTATCACCGAGCAGTACTTC. This gives the protein CASSLGQGRFFITEQYF.

For this clone: Germline and junction disagree at one end, which may indicate a read error. The chain carries TRBV3-1 (or the pseudogene TRBV3-2) and TRBJ2-2, with D maybe TRBD2 (6 bases). Germline values: CDR1 LGHDT, CDR2 YNNKEL (reference sequence). The CDR3 has 14 amino acids. The CDR3: CASSPPLGGGGLFF. DNA of the CDR3: TGTGCCAGCAGCCCCCCCCTCGGGGGTGGGGGGCTGTTTTTT.

This clone was recorded a few times. This chain joins TRBV7-2 and TRBJ1-2; weak D call: TRBD1 (5 bases). The CDR3 covers 15 residues. The germline V and J ends were trimmed by 5 bases and 0 bases, with 13 bases remaining between them. In germline, CDR1 is SGHTA, CDR2 FQGNSA. CDR3 region: CASSIGPTANYGYTF. The DNA for the CDR3 is TGTGCCAGCAGCATAGGACCGACAGCTAACTATGGCTACACCTTC. The full variable domain, in which reference TRBV7-2 and TRBJ1-2 provide the parts outside the CDR3, is GAGVSQSPSNKVTEKGKDVELRCDPISGHTALYWYRQSLGQGLEFLIYFQGNSAPDKSGLPSDRFSAERTGGSVSTLTIQRTQQEDSAVYLCASSIGPTANYGYTFGSGTRLTVV.

V and J are TRBV27 and TRBJ1-6; D remains ambiguous. This CDR3 is built from 15 residues. CDR1 MNHEY and CDR2 SMNVEV come from the germline V gene (reference sequence). Trimming pared 5 bases from V and 1 base from J, leaving 9 bases between. As DNA, the CDR3 is TGTGCCAGCAGTGTACGGAGGTCCTATAATTCACCCCTCCACTTT. Translated: CASSVRRSYNSPLHF.

The chain carries TRBV27 and TRBJ1-5; D might be TRBD1 (5 bases). With 6 bases removed from V and 5 bases from J, the gap between germline ends came to 14 bases. Germline V gene data show CDR1 as MNHEY and CDR2 as SMNVEV (reference sequence). This CDR3 spans 14 amino acids. The CDR3 loop reads CASRSGRTDQPQHF. The CDR3 coding sequence is TGTGCCAGCAGATCAGGGAGGACCGATCAGCCCCAGCATTTT.

The J gene is TRBJ1-1, the V gene TRBV7-9, with D unresolved. Per germline, CDR1 SEHNR and CDR2 FQNEAQ (reference sequence). Trimming took off 4 bases at V and 5 bases at J, with 11 bases between the two ends. This CDR3 comprises 13 residues. CDR3 amino acids: CASSSSGRTEAFF. The CDR3 bases are TGTGCCAGCAGCTCCTCCGGGAGGACTGAAGCTTTCTTT.

The CDR3 loop reads CASSPTGGYEQYF. For the CDR3, the DNA is TGTGCCAGCTCCCCTACAGGGGGATACGAGCAGTACTTC. The V gene is TRBV18, the J gene TRBJ2-7, with 8 bases fitting TRBD1. V gave up 6 bases and J gave up 4 bases; unmatched junction bases: 5. The CDR3 extends over 13 amino acids. The germline V gene has CDR1 KGHSH and CDR2 LQKENI.

The chain combines TRBV4-1 with TRBJ2-7; D not certain. This CDR3 has 14 residues. The ends were cut back, 4 bases at V and 0 bases at J, with 10 bases in the middle. Germline loops: CDR1 MGHRA, CDR2 YSYEKL. The DNA for the CDR3 is TGCGCCAGCAGCCGGCCTGGTTTCTCCTACGAGCAGTACTTC. Translating it yields CASSRPGFSYEQYF.

This clone has just a few counts. This chain joins TRBV11-3 and TRBJ1-1; no clear D. The germline V gene encodes CDR1 SGHNT and CDR2 YENEEA. Trimming removed 3 bases at V and 1 base at J, with 6 bases between. The length of the CDR3 is 13 residues. CDR3: CASSFLANTEAFF. The CDR3 coding sequence is TGTGCCAGCAGCTTTTTGGCGAACACTGAAGCTTTCTTT. Drawing the rest from reference TRBV11-3 and TRBJ1-1, the complete variable domain is EAGVVQSPRYKIIEKKQPVAFWCNPISGHNTLYWYLQNLGQGPELLIRYENEEAVDDSQLPKDRFSAERLKGVDSTLKIQPAELGDSAVYLCASSFLANTEAFFGQGTRLTVV.

The CDR3 DNA follows: TGTGCCATCACCCAAGCGGGAGGAACTTACAATGAGCAGTTCTTC. Translated, it gives CAITQAGGTYNEQFF. The rearrangement joins TRBV10-3 to TRBJ2-1, with TRBD2 matching over 9 bases. This CDR3 spans 15 amino acids. Germline trimming cut 7 bases from V and 4 bases from J; bases unmatched to any gene: 8. From germline, CDR1 is ENHRY and CDR2 SYGVKD.

This chain joins TRBV19 and TRBJ2-2; D remains ambiguous. The CDR3 length is 16 residues. Germline V lookup: CDR1 LNHDA, CDR2 SQIVND (reference sequence). V was cut by 1 base and J by 4 bases, with 13 bases left in between. The DNA for the CDR3 is TGTGCCAGTAGTATAGTCAGGATCCTCATCACCGGGGAGCTGTTTTTT. It codes for CASSIVRILITGELFF.

This chain connects TRBV30 to TRBJ2-1, with TRBD2 as a possible D gene (6 bases). CDR1 and CDR2 (germline): GTSNPN, SVGIG (reference sequence). Trimming removed 3 bases from V and 0 bases from J, with 15 bases in between. This CDR3 has 16 amino acids. CDR3 amino acids: CAWRGVYGGSYNEQFF. In DNA form, the CDR3 reads TGTGCCTGGAGAGGCGTATACGGGGGCTCCTACAATGAGCAGTTCTTC. The whole variable domain, filled in from reference TRBV30 and TRBJ2-1, reads SQTIHQWPATLVQPVGSPLSLECTVEGTSNPNLYWYRQAAGRGLQLLFYSVGIGQISSEVPQNLSASRPQDRQFILSSKKLLLSDSGFYLCAWRGVYGGSYNEQFFGPGTRLTVL.

The genes are TRBV5-5 and TRBJ2-7, with 7 bases lining up with TRBD1. With 4 bases clipped from V and 3 bases from J, the junction kept 7 bases outside the gene matches. Germline V gene data show CDR1 as SGHKS and CDR2 as YYEKEE (reference sequence). The CDR3 is 14 amino acids. For the CDR3, the DNA is TGTGCCAGCAGCCGCCGGGACAGTCTCTACGAGCAGTACTTC. Protein product: CASSRRDSLYEQYF.